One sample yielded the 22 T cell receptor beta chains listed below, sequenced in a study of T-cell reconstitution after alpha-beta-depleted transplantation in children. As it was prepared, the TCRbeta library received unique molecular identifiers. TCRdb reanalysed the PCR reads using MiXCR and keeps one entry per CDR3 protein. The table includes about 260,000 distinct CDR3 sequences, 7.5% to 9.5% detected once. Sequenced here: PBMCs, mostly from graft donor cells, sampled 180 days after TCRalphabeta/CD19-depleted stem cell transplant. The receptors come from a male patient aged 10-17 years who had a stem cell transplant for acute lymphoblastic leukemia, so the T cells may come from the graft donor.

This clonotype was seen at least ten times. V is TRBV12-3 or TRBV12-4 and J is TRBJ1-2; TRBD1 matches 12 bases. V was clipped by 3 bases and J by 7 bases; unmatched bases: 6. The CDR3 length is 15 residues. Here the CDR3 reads CASSFMGQGAGGYTF. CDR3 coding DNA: TGTGCCAGCAGTTTTATGGGACAGGGGGCAGGTGGCTACACCTTC.

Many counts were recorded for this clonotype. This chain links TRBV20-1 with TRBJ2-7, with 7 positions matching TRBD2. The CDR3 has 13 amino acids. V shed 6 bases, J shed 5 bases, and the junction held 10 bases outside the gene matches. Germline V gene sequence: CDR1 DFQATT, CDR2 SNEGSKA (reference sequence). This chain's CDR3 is CSAHRRESHEQYF. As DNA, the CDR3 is TGCAGTGCCCACCGGCGGGAGTCCCACGAGCAGTACTTC.

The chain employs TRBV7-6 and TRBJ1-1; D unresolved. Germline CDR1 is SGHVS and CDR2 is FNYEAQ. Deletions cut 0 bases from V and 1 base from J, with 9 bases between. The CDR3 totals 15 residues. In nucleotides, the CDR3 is TGTGCCAGCAGCTTAGCGCCCGAGGGGAACACTGAAGCTTTCTTT. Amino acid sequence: CASSLAPEGNTEAFF.

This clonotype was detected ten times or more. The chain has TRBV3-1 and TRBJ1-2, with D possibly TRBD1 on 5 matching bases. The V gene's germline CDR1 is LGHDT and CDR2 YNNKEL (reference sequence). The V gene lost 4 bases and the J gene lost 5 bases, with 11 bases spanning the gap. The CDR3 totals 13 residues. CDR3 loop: CASSRTGPYGYTF. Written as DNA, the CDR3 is TGTGCCAGCAGCCGTACAGGCCCTTATGGCTACACCTTC.

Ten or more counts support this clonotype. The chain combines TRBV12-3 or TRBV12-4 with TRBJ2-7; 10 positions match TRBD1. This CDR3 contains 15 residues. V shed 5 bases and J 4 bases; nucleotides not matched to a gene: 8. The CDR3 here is CASSGRDRGTYEQYF. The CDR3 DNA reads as TGTGCCAGCAGTGGCCGGGACAGGGGAACGTACGAGCAGTACTTC.

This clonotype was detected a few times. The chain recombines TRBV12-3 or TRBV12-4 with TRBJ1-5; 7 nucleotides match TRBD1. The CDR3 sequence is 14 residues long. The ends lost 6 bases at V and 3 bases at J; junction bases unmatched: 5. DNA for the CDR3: TGTGCCAGCAGACCGGGACAGACCAATCAGCCCCAGCATTTT. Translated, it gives CASRPGQTNQPQHF.

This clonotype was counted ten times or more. As DNA, the CDR3 is TGTGCCAGCAGCCAAGAGATTCGCGGGACCTACTCCTACGAGCAGTACTTC. It is translated as CASSQEIRGTYSYEQYF. The rearrangement links TRBV4-2 to TRBJ2-7; D is perhaps TRBD2 (6 bases). CDR3 length equals 17 residues. The V end lost 0 bases, the J end lost 0 bases, and 15 bases lay between the germline ends. Looked up from germline, CDR1 is LGHNA and CDR2 is YNFKEQ.

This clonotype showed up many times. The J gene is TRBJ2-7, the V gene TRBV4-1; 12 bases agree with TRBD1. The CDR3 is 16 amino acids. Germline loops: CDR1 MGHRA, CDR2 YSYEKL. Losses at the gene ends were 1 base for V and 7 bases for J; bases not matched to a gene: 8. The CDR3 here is CASSQGPGQGAREQYF. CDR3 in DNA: TGCGCCAGCAGCCAAGGCCCGGGACAGGGGGCTCGGGAGCAGTACTTC.

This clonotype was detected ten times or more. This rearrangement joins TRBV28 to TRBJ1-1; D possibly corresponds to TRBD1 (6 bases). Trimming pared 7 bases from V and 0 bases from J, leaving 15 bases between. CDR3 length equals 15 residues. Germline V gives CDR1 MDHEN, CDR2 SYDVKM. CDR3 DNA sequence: TGTGCCAGCATCACCCACGGGGGCCTGAACACTGAAGCTTTCTTT. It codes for CASITHGGLNTEAFF.

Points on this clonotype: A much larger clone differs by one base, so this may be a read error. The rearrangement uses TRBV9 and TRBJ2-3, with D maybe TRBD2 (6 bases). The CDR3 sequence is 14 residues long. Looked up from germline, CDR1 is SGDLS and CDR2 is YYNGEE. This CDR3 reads CAGSSGLSTDTQYF. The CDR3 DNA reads TGTGCCGGCAGCTCGGGACTTAGCACAGATACGCAGTATTTT.

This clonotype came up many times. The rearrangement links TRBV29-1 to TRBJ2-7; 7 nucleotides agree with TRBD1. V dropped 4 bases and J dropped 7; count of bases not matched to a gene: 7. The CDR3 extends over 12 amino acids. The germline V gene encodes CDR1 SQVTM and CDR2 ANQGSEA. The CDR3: CSVGRTGREQYF. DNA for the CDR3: TGCAGCGTTGGCCGGACAGGAAGGGAGCAGTACTTC.

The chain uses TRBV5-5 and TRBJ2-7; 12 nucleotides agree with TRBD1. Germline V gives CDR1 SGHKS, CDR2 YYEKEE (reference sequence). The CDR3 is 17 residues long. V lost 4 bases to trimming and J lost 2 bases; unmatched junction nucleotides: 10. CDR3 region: CASSRAGQGAIPYEQYF. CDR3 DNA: TGTGCCAGCAGCCGCGCGGGACAGGGGGCGATCCCCTACGAGCAGTACTTC.

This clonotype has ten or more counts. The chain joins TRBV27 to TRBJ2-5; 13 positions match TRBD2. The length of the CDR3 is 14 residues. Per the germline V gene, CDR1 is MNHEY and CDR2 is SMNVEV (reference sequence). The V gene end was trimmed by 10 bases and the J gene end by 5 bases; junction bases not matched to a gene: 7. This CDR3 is CATGLAGAGETQYF. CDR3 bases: TGTGCCACCGGACTAGCGGGGGCCGGGGAGACCCAGTACTTC.

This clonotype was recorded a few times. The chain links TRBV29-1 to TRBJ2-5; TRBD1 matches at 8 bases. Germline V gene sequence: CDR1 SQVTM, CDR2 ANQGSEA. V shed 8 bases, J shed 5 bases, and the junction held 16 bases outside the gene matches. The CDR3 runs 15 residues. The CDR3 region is CSLKAQGAGRETQYF. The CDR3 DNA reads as TGCAGCCTCAAGGCCCAGGGGGCTGGCCGGGAGACCCAGTACTTC.

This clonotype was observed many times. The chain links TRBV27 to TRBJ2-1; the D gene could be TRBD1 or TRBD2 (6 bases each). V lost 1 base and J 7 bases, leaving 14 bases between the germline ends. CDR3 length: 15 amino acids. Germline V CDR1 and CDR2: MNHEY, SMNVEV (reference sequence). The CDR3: CASSLWGAFGNEQFF. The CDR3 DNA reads TGTGCCAGCAGTTTATGGGGGGCTTTTGGAAATGAGCAGTTCTTC.

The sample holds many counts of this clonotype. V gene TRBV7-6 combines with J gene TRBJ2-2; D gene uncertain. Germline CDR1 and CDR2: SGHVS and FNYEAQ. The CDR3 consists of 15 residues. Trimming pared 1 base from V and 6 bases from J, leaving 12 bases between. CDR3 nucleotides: TGTGCCAGCAGCTTAGATCACTCCCCAGCCGGGGAGCTGTTTTTT. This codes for CASSLDHSPAGELFF. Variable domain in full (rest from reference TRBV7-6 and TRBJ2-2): GAGVSQSPRYKVTKRGQDVALRCDPISGHVSLYWYRQALGQGPEFLTYFNYEAQQDKSGLPNDRFSAERPEGSISTLTIQRTEQRDSAMYRCASSLDHSPAGELFFGEGSRLTVL.

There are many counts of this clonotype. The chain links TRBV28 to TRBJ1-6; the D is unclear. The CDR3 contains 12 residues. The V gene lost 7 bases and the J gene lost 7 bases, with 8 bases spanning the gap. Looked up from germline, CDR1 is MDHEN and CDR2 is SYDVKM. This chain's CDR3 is CASNSPNSPLHF. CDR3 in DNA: TGTGCCAGCAACAGTCCCAATTCACCCCTCCACTTT.

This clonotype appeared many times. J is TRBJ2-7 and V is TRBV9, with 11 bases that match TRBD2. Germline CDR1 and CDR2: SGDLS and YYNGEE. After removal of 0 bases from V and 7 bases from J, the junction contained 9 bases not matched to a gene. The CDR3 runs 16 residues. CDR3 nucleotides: TGTGCCAGCAGCGTAGAAGTAGCGGGAGGGCTAGGAGAGCAGTACTTC. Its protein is CASSVEVAGGLGEQYF. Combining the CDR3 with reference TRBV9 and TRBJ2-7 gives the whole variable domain DSGVTQTPKHLITATGQRVTLRCSPRSGDLSVYWYQQSLDQGLQFLIQYYNGEERAKGNILERFSAQQFPDLHSELNLSSLELGDSALYFCASSVEVAGGLGEQYFGPGTRLTVT.

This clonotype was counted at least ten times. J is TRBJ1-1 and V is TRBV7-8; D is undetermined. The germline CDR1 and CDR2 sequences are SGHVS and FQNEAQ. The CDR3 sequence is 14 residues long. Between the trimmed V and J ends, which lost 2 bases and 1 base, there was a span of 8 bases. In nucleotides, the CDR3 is TGTGCCAGCAGCTTAAACTGGAAGAACACTGAAGCTTTCTTT. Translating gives CASSLNWKNTEAFF.

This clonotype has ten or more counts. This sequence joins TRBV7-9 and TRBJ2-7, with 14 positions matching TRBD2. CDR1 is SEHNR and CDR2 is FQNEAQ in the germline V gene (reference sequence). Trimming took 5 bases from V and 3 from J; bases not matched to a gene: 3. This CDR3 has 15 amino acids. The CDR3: CASSIGTSGGYEQYF. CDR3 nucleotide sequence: TGTGCCAGCAGCATAGGGACTAGCGGGGGCTACGAGCAGTACTTC.

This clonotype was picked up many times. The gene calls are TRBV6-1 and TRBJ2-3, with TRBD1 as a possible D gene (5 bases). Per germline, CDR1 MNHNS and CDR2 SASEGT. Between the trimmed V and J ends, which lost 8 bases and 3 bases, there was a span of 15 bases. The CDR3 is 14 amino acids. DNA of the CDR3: TGTGCCAGCGGGTTCCATGACAGAACAGATACGCAGTATTTT. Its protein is CASGFHDRTDTQYF.

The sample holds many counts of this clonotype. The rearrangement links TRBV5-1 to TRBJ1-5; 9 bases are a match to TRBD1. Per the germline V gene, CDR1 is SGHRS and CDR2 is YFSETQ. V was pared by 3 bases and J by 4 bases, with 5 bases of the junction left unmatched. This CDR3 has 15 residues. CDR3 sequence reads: CASSWTGAVNQPQHF. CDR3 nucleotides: TGCGCCAGCAGCTGGACAGGGGCGGTTAATCAGCCCCAGCATTTT.